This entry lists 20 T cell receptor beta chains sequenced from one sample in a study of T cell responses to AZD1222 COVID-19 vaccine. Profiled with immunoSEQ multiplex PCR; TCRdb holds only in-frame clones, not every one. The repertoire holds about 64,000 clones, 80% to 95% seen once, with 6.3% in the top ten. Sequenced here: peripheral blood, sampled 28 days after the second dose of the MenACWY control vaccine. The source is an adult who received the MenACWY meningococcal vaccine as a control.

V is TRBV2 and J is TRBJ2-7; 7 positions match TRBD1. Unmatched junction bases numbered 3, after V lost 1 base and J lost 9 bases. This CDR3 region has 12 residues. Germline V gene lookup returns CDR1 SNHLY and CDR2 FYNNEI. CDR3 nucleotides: TGTGCCAGCAGTGAAGTGTCAGGGGGGCAGTACTTC. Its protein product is CASSEVSGGQYF.

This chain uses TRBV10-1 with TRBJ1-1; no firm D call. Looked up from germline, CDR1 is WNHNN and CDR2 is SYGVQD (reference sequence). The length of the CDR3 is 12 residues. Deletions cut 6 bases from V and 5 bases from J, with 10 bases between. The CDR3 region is CASSDRSTEAFF. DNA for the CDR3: TGCGCCAGCAGCGATAGGTCTACTGAAGCTTTCTTT.

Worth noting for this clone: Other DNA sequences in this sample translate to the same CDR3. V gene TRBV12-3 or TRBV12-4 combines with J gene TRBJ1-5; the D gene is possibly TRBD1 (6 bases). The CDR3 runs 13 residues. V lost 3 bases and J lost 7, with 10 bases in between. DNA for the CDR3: TGTGCCAGCAGTTTGGGGGGGGCACAGCCCCAGCATTTT. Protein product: CASSLGGAQPQHF.

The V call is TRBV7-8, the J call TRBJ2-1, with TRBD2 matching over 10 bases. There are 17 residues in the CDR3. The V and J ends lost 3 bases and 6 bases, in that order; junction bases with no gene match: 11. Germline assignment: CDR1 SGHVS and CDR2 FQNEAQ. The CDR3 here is CASSLGRGLAVTNEQFF. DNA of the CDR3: TGTGCCAGCAGCTTGGGTAGAGGACTAGCGGTCACCAATGAGCAGTTCTTC.

The CDR3 DNA is TGTGCCAGCAGCCAAGCTATGACCCCAGGTACCTTC. It translates to CASSQAMTPGTF. The V and J genes are TRBV3-1 (or the pseudogene TRBV3-2) and TRBJ1-2, with D uncertain. Germline V lookup: CDR1 LGHDT, CDR2 YNNKEL (reference sequence). V lost 1 base and J 14 bases, leaving 14 bases between the germline ends. This CDR3 spans 12 amino acids.

CDR3 DNA sequence: TGTGCCAGCAGCTCGACAGGGGGCCCGGGTGAGCAGTTCTTC. Translation: CASSSTGGPGEQFF. The chain carries TRBV7-3 and TRBJ2-1; 10 bases agree with TRBD1. V lost 4 bases to trimming and J lost 9 bases; unmatched junction nucleotides: 6. Germline V gives CDR1 SGHTA, CDR2 FQGTGA. The CDR3 totals 14 residues.

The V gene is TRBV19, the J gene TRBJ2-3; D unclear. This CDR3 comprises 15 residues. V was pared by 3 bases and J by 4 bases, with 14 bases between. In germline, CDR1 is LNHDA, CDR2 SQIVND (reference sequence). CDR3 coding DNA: TGTGCCAGTAGTATCGGCGGCAACCCCCCAGATACGCAGTATTTT. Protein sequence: CASSIGGNPPDTQYF. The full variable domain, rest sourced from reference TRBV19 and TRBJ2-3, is DGGITQSPKYLFRKEGQNVTLSCEQNLNHDAMYWYRQDPGQGLRLIYYSQIVNDFQKGDIAEGYSVSREKKESFPLTVTSAQKNPTAFYLCASSIGGNPPDTQYFGPGTRLTVL.

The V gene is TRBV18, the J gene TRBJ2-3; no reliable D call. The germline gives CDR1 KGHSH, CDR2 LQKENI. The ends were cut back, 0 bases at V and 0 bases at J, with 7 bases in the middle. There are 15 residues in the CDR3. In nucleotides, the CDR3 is TGTGCCAGCTCACCACCCAGCCCTAGCACAGATACGCAGTATTTT. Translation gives CASSPPSPSTDTQYF.

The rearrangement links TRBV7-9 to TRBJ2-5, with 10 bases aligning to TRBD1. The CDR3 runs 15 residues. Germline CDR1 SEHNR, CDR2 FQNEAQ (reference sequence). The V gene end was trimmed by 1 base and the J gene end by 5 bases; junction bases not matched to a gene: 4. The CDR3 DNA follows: TGTGCCAGCAGCTTAGTGACAGGGGGCGCGGAGACCCAGTACTTC. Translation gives CASSLVTGGAETQYF.

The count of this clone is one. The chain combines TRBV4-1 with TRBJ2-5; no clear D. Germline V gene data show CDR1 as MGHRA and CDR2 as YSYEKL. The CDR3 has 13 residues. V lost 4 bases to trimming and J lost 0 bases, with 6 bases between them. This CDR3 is CASSRVYQETQYF. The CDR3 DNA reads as TGCGCCAGCAGCCGTGTGTACCAAGAGACCCAGTACTTC.

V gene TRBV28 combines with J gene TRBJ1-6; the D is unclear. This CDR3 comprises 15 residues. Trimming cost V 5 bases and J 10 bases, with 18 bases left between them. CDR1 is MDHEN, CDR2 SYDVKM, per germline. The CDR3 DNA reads TGTGCCAGCAGTCCGTCGGAAATCTATCTGTCACCCCTCCACTTT. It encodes CASSPSEIYLSPLHF.

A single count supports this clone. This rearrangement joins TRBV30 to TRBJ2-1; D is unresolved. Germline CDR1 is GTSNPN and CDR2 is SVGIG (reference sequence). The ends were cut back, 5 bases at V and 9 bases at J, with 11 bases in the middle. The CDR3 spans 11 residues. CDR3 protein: CAWETVSEQFF. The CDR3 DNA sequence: TGTGCCTGGGAAACAGTAAGTGAGCAGTTCTTC.

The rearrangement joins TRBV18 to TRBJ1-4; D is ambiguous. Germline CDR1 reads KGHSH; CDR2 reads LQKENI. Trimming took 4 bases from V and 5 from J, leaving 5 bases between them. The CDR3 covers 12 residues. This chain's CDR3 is CASSRENEKLFF. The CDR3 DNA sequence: TGTGCCAGCTCACGGGAAAATGAAAAACTGTTTTTT.

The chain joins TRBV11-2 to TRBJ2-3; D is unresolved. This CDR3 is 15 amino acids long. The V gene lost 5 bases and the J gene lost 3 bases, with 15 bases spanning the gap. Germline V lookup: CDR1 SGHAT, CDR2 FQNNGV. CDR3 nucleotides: TGTGCCAGCAGCGCCGAATTTCAGTTGACAGATACGCAGTATTTT. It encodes CASSAEFQLTDTQYF.

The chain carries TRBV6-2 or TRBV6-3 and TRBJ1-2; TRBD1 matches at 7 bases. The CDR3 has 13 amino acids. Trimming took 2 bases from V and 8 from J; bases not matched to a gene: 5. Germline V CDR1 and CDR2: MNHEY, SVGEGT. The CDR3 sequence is CASSYNQGGGYTF. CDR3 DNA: TGTGCCAGCAGTTACAATCAGGGGGGCGGCTACACCTTC.

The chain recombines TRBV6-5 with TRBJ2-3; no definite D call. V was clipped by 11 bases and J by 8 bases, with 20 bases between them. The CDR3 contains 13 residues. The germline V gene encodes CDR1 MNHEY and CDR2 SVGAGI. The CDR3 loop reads CAVLGCHRGTQYF. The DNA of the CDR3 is TGTGCCGTTCTCGGGTGCCACCGCGGTACGCAGTATTTT.

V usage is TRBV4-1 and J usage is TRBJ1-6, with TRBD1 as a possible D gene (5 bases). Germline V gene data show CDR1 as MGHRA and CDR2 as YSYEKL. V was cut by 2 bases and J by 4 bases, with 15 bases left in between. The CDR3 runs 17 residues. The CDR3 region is CASSQRGGEGYNSPLHF. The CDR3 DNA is TGCGCCAGCAGCCAACGGGGCGGGGAAGGATATAATTCACCCCTCCACTTT.

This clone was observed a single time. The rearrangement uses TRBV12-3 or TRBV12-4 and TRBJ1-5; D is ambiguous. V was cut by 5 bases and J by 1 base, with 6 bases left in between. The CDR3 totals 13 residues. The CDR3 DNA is TGTGCCAGCAGTCCGCGGAGCAATCAGCCCCAGCATTTT. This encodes CASSPRSNQPQHF.

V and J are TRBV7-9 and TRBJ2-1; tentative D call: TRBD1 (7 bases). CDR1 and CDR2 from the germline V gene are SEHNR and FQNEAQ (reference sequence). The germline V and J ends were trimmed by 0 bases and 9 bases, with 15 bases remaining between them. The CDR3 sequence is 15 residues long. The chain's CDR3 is CASSLAGGGIAEQFF. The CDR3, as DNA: TGTGCCAGCAGCTTAGCAGGGGGCGGGATCGCTGAGCAGTTCTTC. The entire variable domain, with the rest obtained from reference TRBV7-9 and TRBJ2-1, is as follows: DTGVSQNPRHKITKRGQNVTFRCDPISEHNRLYWYRQTLGQGPEFLTYFQNEAQLEKSRLLSDRFSAERPKGSFSTLEIQRTEQGDSAMYLCASSLAGGGIAEQFFGPGTRLTVL.

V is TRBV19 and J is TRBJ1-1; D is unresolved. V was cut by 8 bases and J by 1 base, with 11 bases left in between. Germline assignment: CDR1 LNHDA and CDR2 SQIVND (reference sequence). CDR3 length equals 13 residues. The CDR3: CASAQAANTEAFF. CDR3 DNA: TGTGCCAGTGCCCAGGCAGCGAACACTGAAGCTTTCTTT.